This T cell receptor (beta chain) appears in the sequencing data of a study of blood T cell repertoires in COVID-19. Study at large: Sample material is recorded as cDNA or gDNA derived from T cells, B-cell-depleted T cells, or PBMCs.

The repertoire was sequenced with immunoSEQ multiplex PCR; TCRdb's copy has only in-frame clones and lacks some. The table lists about 250,000 clones, about 89% of them singletons, with approximately 1.5% in the top ten. Sequenced: peripheral blood. The source of this sequence is a woman aged 55-70 years who had recovered from COVID-19.

The CDR3 DNA is TGTGCCAGCAGTGAATTGGGACAGGGACTGACCGGGGAGCTGTTTTTT. This encodes CASSELGQGLTGELFF. The chain is built from TRBV6-1 and TRBJ2-2, with 9 bases lining up with TRBD1. Germline values: CDR1 MNHNS, CDR2 SASEGT. After removal of 2 bases from V and 5 bases from J, the junction contained 6 bases not matched to a gene. This CDR3 region has 16 residues.